A selection of T cell receptor beta chains follows, all from one sample in a study of T cell repertoires and Cas9 in healthy adults. The repertoire was sequenced with immunoSEQ multiplex PCR; TCRdb's copy has only in-frame clones and lacks some. The sample shows 20,000 to 25,000 clones, under 95% of them seen only once. Material for sequencing was CD4+ effector T cells (CD127+, CD25-, CD137-, CD154-) from PBMCs; culture status not recorded. These receptor sequences come from a human donor in good health. CDR3s include the opening cysteine and the closing phenylalanine or tryptophan. A D gene is named only where the DNA matches it firmly. Size tells how often a clone was seen (once, few, many) or the class of an expanded clone, and some rows leave it out.

TRBV5-1	NA	once	TRBJ1-1	TGCGCCAGCAGCTTCGAAACCGCCGGGAACACTGAAGCTTTCTTT	CASSFETAGNTEAFF
TRBV6-1	TRBD2	NA	TRBJ2-3	TGTGCCAGCAACCCGACTAGCGGCACAGATACGCAGTATTTT	CASNPTSGTDTQYF
TRBV11-2	TRBD2	NA	TRBJ2-3	TGTGCCAGCAGCTCTGGCGGGGGGTACACAGATACGCAGTATTTT	CASSSGGGYTDTQYF
TRBV5-1	NA	NA	TRBJ1-3	TGCGCCAGCACCCGAGAGGGGACGCAAGGAAACACCATATATTTT	CASTREGTQGNTIYF
TRBV7-2	TRBD1	NA	TRBJ2-3	TGTGCCAGCAGCCCACGGACAGGGGGCGCAGATACGCAGTATTTT	CASSPRTGGADTQYF
TRBV5-1	NA	NA	TRBJ1-1	TGCGCCAGCAGCTTGGAACAGCTTAACACTGAAGCTTTCTTT	CASSLEQLNTEAFF
TRBV9	NA	once	TRBJ2-3	TGTGCCAGCAGCGGAGGAGGGGGAGGGGCAGATACGCAGTATTTT	CASSGGGGGADTQYF
TRBV10-3	TRBD1	NA	TRBJ2-7	TGTGCCATCAGTAAGACAGGGGTTGGAACCTACGAGCAGTACTTC	CAISKTGVGTYEQYF
TRBV6-6	NA	NA	TRBJ2-5	TGTGCCAGCAGCCAACAGGGAGGTCAAGAGACCCAGTACTTC	CASSQQGGQETQYF
TRBV5-1	NA	NA	TRBJ1-5	TGCGCCAGCAGCTTGGAGGAAGGCGGTCAGGGGCCCCAGCATTTT	CASSLEEGGQGPQHF
TRBV7-2	NA	NA	TRBJ2-5	TGTGCCAGCAGCTCCCGGGACCAAAACAGGGAGACCCAGTACTTC	CASSSRDQNRETQYF
TRBV7-6	NA	NA	TRBJ1-2	TGTGCCAGCAGCCCCACTAGGCAGTCGACTCTTGGCTACACCTTC	CASSPTRQSTLGYTF
TRBV7-8	NA	NA	TRBJ1-4	TGTGCCAGCAGCTTAGCGCGCAGCCCCAGGGAAAAACTGTTTTTT	CASSLARSPREKLFF
TRBV14	NA	NA	TRBJ2-3	TGTGCCAGCAGCCCCCTGATTGGTACGCAGTATTTT	CASSPLIGTQYF
TRBV9	NA	NA	TRBJ2-3	TGTGCCAGCAGCGTAGACTTAGCAGATACGCAGTATTTT	CASSVDLADTQYF
TRBV9	TRBD1	NA	TRBJ1-1	TGTGCCAGCAGTCAAGGGACAGGGGCCGAAGCTTTCTTT	CASSQGTGAEAFF
TRBV15	NA	NA	TRBJ1-1	TGTGCCACCAGCATAACTGAGGGGACTGAAGCTTTCTTT	CATSITEGTEAFF
TRBV13	NA	NA	TRBJ2-7	TGTGCCAGCAGCGGCGACAATAAGCCCTACGAGCAGTACTTC	CASSGDNKPYEQYF
TRBV5-1	NA	NA	TRBJ2-7	TGCGCCAGCAGCTTGGATGGGTGGGAGCAGTACTTC	CASSLDGWEQYF
TRBV5-6	NA	NA	TRBJ1-3	TGTGCCAGCAGCTTGAGGGACATTGCGTTAAACACCATATATTTT	CASSLRDIALNTIYF
TRBV19	TRBD1	NA	TRBJ1-6	TGTGCCAGTAGTCCCAGACAGGGGAGGTCCTATAATTCACCCCTCCACTTT	CASSPRQGRSYNSPLHF
TRBV6-5	TRBD1	NA	TRBJ1-2	TGTGCCAGCAGTTTGGACAGGGTGTGGGGCTACACCTTC	CASSLDRVWGYTF
TRBV6-5	NA	NA	TRBJ1-2	TGTGCCAGCAGTTATATCCCGGTTGCTAACTATGGCTACACCTTC	CASSYIPVANYGYTF
TRBV19	NA	NA	TRBJ2-6	TGTGCCAGTAGTATAGATCCTCCAGGGGCTGGGGCCAACGTCCTGACTTTC	CASSIDPPGAGANVLTF
TRBV27	TRBD1	NA	TRBJ2-2	TGTGCCAGCGGACCCCGCAGGGGGCGGGCCACCGGGGAGCTGTTTTTT	CASGPRRGRATGELFF
TRBV18	NA	NA	TRBJ2-2	TGTGCCAGCTCACAAACGACGAACACCGGGGAGCTGTTTTTT	CASSQTTNTGELFF
TRBV2	TRBD1	NA	TRBJ2-2	TGTGCCAGCAGTGTCCGGGCAGGGGGTATCGGGGAGCTGTTTTTT	CASSVRAGGIGELFF
TRBV5-5	NA	NA	TRBJ2-7	TGTGCCAGCAGCTGGGGGTTCGAGTACGAGCAGTACTTC	CASSWGFEYEQYF
TRBV14	NA	NA	TRBJ2-5	TGTGCCAGCAGCCAACTTAGCCCCTCCTCGGAGACCCAGTACTTC	CASSQLSPSSETQYF
TRBV4-1	TRBD1	NA	TRBJ2-7	TGCGCCAGCAGCCAAGTCTTTCTACAGGGGGCCAACGAGCAGTACTTC	CASSQVFLQGANEQYF
TRBV7-9	NA	NA	TRBJ1-1	TGTGCCAGCAGCGACCCAAGAGGGGGTCCATCCACTGAAGCTTTCTTT	CASSDPRGGPSTEAFF
TRBV10-1	NA	NA	TRBJ1-6	TGCGCCAGCCGTCAGGGAGGCGAGAATTCACCCCTCCACTTT	CASRQGGENSPLHF
TRBV30	NA	NA	TRBJ1-2	TGTGCCTGGAGTGGACGGGTAACAGCTAACTATGGCTACACCTTC	CAWSGRVTANYGYTF
TRBV28	NA	NA	TRBJ1-1	TGTGCCAGCAGTTTATTCTGGGGGGGGAACACTGAAGCTTTCTTT	CASSLFWGGNTEAFF
TRBV15	TRBD1	NA	TRBJ1-1	TGTGCCACCAGCAGAGATGACAGGGCGAACACTGAAGCTTTCTTT	CATSRDDRANTEAFF
TRBV4-1	NA	NA	TRBJ1-2	TGCGCCAGCAGCCAGAGCGGGTGGCAGCGGACCTTC	CASSQSGWQRTF
TRBV21-1	NA	NA	TRBJ2-3	TGTGCCAGCAGCAAACGGGGGAAAGCGGGGGTTAGCACAGATACGCAGTATTTT	CASSKRGKAGVSTDTQYF
TRBV5-1	NA	NA	TRBJ2-3	TGCGCCAGCAGCTCCCGCGGGGAGGATACGCAGTATTTT	CASSSRGEDTQYF
TRBV19	NA	NA	TRBJ1-1	TGTGCCAGTAGCAGTACAGGGTTCGGGACTGAAGCTTTCTTT	CASSSTGFGTEAFF
TRBV27	NA	NA	TRBJ1-4	TGTGCCAGCAGTTTTGTGAGAGGAGAAAAACTGTTTTTT	CASSFVRGEKLFF
TRBV6-6	NA	NA	TRBJ1-2	TGTGCCAGCTTCGACAGAAGGAGCTACACCTTC	CASFDRRSYTF
TRBV9	NA	NA	TRBJ2-5	TGTGCCAGCAGCGTAAGACAGGACCAAGAGACCCAGTACTTC	CASSVRQDQETQYF
TRBV6-6	NA	NA	TRBJ2-3	TGTGCCAGCAGCCGATCCCTAGGGGAAAGCGCAGATACGCAGTATTTT	CASSRSLGESADTQYF
TRBV4-1	TRBD1	NA	TRBJ2-2	TGCGCCAGCAGGACCGGGACAGGGGCCGGGGAGCTGTTTTTT	CASRTGTGAGELFF
TRBV6-1	TRBD2	NA	TRBJ2-2	TGTGCCAGCAACCCTAGCGGCACCGGGGAGCTGTTTTTT	CASNPSGTGELFF
TRBV5-5	TRBD1	few	TRBJ1-6	TGTGCCAGCAGCTTCCGGGACAGCCATTCACCCCTCCACTTT	CASSFRDSHSPLHF
TRBV7-2	TRBD1	NA	TRBJ2-7	TGTGCCAGCAGCCCGAGACAGGGATTCTCCTACGAGCAGTACTTC	CASSPRQGFSYEQYF
TRBV5-4	NA	NA	TRBJ2-1	TGTGCCAGCAGCTTGGATGGGAATGAGCAGTTCTTC	CASSLDGNEQFF
TRBV6-1	TRBD1	NA	TRBJ1-3	TGTGCCAGCCTTGGACAGGCCAACTCTGGAAACACCATATATTTT	CASLGQANSGNTIYF
TRBV28	TRBD1	NA	TRBJ1-5	TGTGCCAGCAGCCTCAGGGGGGCGTCCAATCAGCCCCAGCATTTT	CASSLRGASNQPQHF
TRBV10-3	NA	NA	TRBJ2-2	TGTGCCATCAGTGAGTCGGGCGGGGGCCGGAACACCGGGGAGCTGTTTTTT	CAISESGGGRNTGELFF
TRBV5-1	NA	NA	TRBJ2-3	TGCGCCAGCAGCGAGGGGGACACAGATACGCAGTATTTT	CASSEGDTDTQYF